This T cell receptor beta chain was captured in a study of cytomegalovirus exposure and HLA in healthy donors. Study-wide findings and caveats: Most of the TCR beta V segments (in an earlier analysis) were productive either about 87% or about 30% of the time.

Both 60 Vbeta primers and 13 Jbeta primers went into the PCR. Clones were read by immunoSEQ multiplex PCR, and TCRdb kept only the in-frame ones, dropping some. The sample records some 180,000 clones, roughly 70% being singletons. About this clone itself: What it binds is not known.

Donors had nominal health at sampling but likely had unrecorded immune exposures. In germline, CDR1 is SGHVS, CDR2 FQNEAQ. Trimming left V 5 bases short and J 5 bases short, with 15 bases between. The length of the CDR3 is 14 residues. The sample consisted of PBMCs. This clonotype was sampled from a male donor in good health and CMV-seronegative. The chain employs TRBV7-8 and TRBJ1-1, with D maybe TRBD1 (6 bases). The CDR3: CASSPTGSRTEAFF. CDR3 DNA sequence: TGTGCCAGCAGCCCCACAGGGAGTCGGACTGAAGCTTTCTTT.